A selection of T cell receptor beta chains follows, all from one sample in a study of radiation and T cells in renal cell carcinoma. TCRdb's copy holds only in-frame clones and misses some; the assay was immunoSEQ multiplex PCR. The table records about 130,000 clones, 85% to 90% of them present only once. Sequencing used blood, obtained from a patient whose treatment included radiotherapy and nephrectomy. The source of these receptors is a woman aged 70-85 years with renal cell carcinoma. CDR3s include the opening cysteine and the closing phenylalanine or tryptophan. Each record gives: J gene, clone size, V gene, D gene, CDR3 DNA, CDR3 protein. D genes are given only for firm matches. Rows may omit the clone size; those that give it use once, few, many or a size class.

TRBJ2-5,NA,TRBV7-2,NA,TGTGCCAGCAGCCGAGGGGTTTCTGGAGAGACCCAGTACTTC,CASSRGVSGETQYF
TRBJ2-3,NA,TRBV14,TRBD2,TGTGCCAGCAGCCAACCCGGGACTAGCGGGCCCACAGATACGCAGTATTTT,CASSQPGTSGPTDTQYF
TRBJ1-2,few,TRBV5-1,NA,TGCGCCAGCAGCTTGGAGGCGGCGTATGGCTACACCTTC,CASSLEAAYGYTF
TRBJ2-7,NA,TRBV6-1,TRBD1,TGTGCCAGCAGCCAGACAGGGACCTACGAGCAGTACTTC,CASSQTGTYEQYF
TRBJ1-2,NA,TRBV19,NA,TGTGCCAGTAGTAAGGGCCGCAGGGAGATGAATGGCTACACCTTC,CASSKGRREMNGYTF
TRBJ2-3,NA,TRBV5-6,NA,TGTGCCAGCAGCTTGGCCTCTATCACAGATACGCAGTATTTT,CASSLASITDTQYF
TRBJ2-1,once,TRBV6-5,NA,TGTGCCAGCAGTTACGCCAGGGGAGGTTCCTACAATGAGCAGTTCTTC,CASSYARGGSYNEQFF
TRBJ2-3,NA,TRBV5-4,NA,TGTGCCAGCAGCTTGTACCTGTTTGATACGCAGTATTTT,CASSLYLFDTQYF
TRBJ1-2,few,TRBV28,NA,TGTGCCAGCAGTTTGACAGGCGTCTATGGCTACACCTTC,CASSLTGVYGYTF
TRBJ1-4,NA,TRBV5-6,TRBD1,TGTGCCAGCAGCTTGGTTGGACAGGTAGAGGAAAAACTGTTTTTT,CASSLVGQVEEKLFF
TRBJ1-1,NA,TRBV28,TRBD1,TGTGCCAGCAGTTTTCCCCCCACAGGGGGTATTGGCTCGGCCACTGAAGCTTTCTTT,CASSFPPTGGIGSATEAFF
TRBJ2-3,NA,TRBV5-1,TRBD2,TGCGCCAGCAGCTCCCTTCGGGAGGGCGTCACAGATACGCAGTATTTT,CASSSLREGVTDTQYF
TRBJ2-3,once,TRBV5-1,TRBD2,TGCGCCAGCAGCTTGGTGGCTAGCGGCATCACAGATACGCAGTATTTT,CASSLVASGITDTQYF
TRBJ1-2,NA,TRBV7-2,NA,TGTGCCAGCAGCTTACCGCAGGGGTACTATGGCTACACCTTC,CASSLPQGYYGYTF
TRBJ1-1,NA,TRBV7-6,TRBD1,TGTGCCAGCAGCTTAGGGGGAGGACAGGGAAGGGCTGAAGCTTTCTTT,CASSLGGGQGRAEAFF
TRBJ2-4,NA,TRBV18,TRBD1,TGTGCCAGCTCACCATACACAGGGGGACACATTCAGTACTTC,CASSPYTGGHIQYF
TRBJ2-7,NA,TRBV4-3,TRBD1,TGCGCCAGCAGCCAAGATGACAGGGTAATGGACGAGCAGTACTTC,CASSQDDRVMDEQYF
TRBJ1-1,NA,TRBV7-9,NA,TGTGCCAGCAGCTGGGGGCACACTGAAGCTTTCTTT,CASSWGHTEAFF
TRBJ2-1,NA,TRBV5-1,TRBD2,TGCGCCAGCAGCTTGTTGACTAGCGGGGGGCACTACAATGAGCAGTTCTTC,CASSLLTSGGHYNEQFF
TRBJ2-7,NA,TRBV10-3,TRBD2,TGTGCCATCAGTGAGTCGAGACTAGCGGGGGCATACGAGCAGTACTTC,CAISESRLAGAYEQYF
TRBJ1-2,NA,TRBV30,NA,TGTGCCTGGAGTGTACAAGAACTCTACTATGGCTACACCTTC,CAWSVQELYYGYTF
TRBJ2-2,few,TRBV2,TRBD1,TGTGCCACCACGAGGGGGACAGGGTACACCGGGGAGCTGTTTTTT,CATTRGTGYTGELFF
TRBJ2-7,NA,TRBV6-5,TRBD2,TGTGCCAGCAGTTACTCGGGAGGGCGGAAGAACGAGCAGTACTTC,CASSYSGGRKNEQYF
TRBJ1-5,NA,TRBV27,NA,TGTGCCAGCAGTTTAAGGCGCCAGCCCCAGCATTTT,CASSLRRQPQHF
TRBJ1-4,NA,TRBV5-8,NA,TGTGCCAGCAGCTTGGGCACCGGCCCAACTAATGAAAAACTGTTTTTT,CASSLGTGPTNEKLFF
TRBJ2-2,once,TRBV6-5,NA,TGTGCCAGCAGTTTGTCCGGGACATTCAGGACCGGGGAGCTGTTTTTT,CASSLSGTFRTGELFF
TRBJ1-1,few,TRBV5-1,NA,TGCGCCAGCAGTCAGAAAGGCGGGAACACTGAAGCTTTCTTT,CASSQKGGNTEAFF
TRBJ2-7,few,TRBV5-1,NA,TGCGCCAGCAGCTCGAGCTCCTACGAGCAGTACTTC,CASSSSSYEQYF
TRBJ2-3,NA,TRBV7-9,NA,TGTGCCAGCAGCATTTCGGGAATCACAGATACGCAGTATTTT,CASSISGITDTQYF
TRBJ2-1,NA,TRBV9,NA,TGTGCCAGCAGCGTAGCCCCCGCAGTTGGGCAGTTCTTC,CASSVAPAVGQFF
TRBJ1-2,NA,TRBV15,NA,TGTGCCACCAGCAGTCCTACCACTGGAAGCTATGGCTACACCTTC,CATSSPTTGSYGYTF
TRBJ2-7,NA,TRBV9,TRBD2,TGTGCCAGCAGCGTAGGTCTAGCGGGGTCGTACGAGCAGTACTTC,CASSVGLAGSYEQYF
TRBJ2-3,NA,TRBV5-1,TRBD2,TGCGCCAGCAGCTTTGCTGGGGGACTAGCGGGGGGCTTGTATACGCAGTATTTT,CASSFAGGLAGGLYTQYF
TRBJ2-7,NA,TRBV28,NA,TGTGCCACCAAGGGTTCCTCCTACGAGCAGTACTTC,CATKGSSYEQYF
TRBJ2-1,NA,TRBV7-8,TRBD1,TGTGCCAGCAGTCCGGGACAGGGTGGAAATGAGCAGTTCTTC,CASSPGQGGNEQFF
TRBJ1-6,NA,TRBV19,TRBD1,TGTGCCAGTAGTATAGCTCGCGGGACAGGCGGGGATTCACCCCTCCACTTT,CASSIARGTGGDSPLHF
TRBJ2-2,NA,TRBV19,TRBD1,TGTGCCAGTAGTGCCAGGGGGCACACCGGGGAGCTGTTTTTT,CASSARGHTGELFF
TRBJ2-5,NA,TRBV18,TRBD2,TGTGCCGGCTCACCACCAGGCCTAGCGGGCCAAGAGACCCAGTACTTC,CAGSPPGLAGQETQYF
TRBJ2-7,NA,TRBV5-6,TRBD1,TGTGCCAGCAGCTTGGGACAGGGGGCCTACGAGCAGTACTTC,CASSLGQGAYEQYF
TRBJ2-7,NA,TRBV4-2,NA,TGTGCCAGCAGCCAAGTGGGGGGGGCCCACGAGCAGTACTTC,CASSQVGGAHEQYF
TRBJ1-1,NA,TRBV4-1,NA,TGCGCCAGCAGCCAAGACGGTACGGGGGCGACCACTGAAGCTTTCTTT,CASSQDGTGATTEAFF
TRBJ2-7,NA,TRBV6-1,TRBD2,TGTGCCAGCAGTGAAGCTTTGCGGGGGGTACCCTACGAGCAGTACTTC,CASSEALRGVPYEQYF
TRBJ2-3,NA,TRBV4-2,TRBD2,TGTGCCAGCAGCCAAGAGGCTAGCGGGGGGGCAGATACGCAGTATTTT,CASSQEASGGADTQYF